The 28 T cell receptor beta chains below all came from one sample that was sequenced in a study of CD8 T cells in ankylosing spondylitis. TCRdb processed the 5' RACE reads anew with MiXCR; each CDR3 protein has one entry. The sample lists about 220,000 distinct CDR3 sequences, under 30% occurring once. The sequenced sample was blood, either unsorted or a sorted T cell fraction (not recorded which). These receptor sequences come from a male donor with ankylosing spondylitis or in good health (not recorded which).

The sample holds many counts of this clonotype. The V call is TRBV5-1, the J call TRBJ2-1; D is unresolved. The CDR3 totals 13 residues. Trimming removed 2 bases from V and 6 bases from J, with 9 bases in between. Germline assignment: CDR1 SGHRS and CDR2 YFSETQ. The CDR3 nucleotides are TGCGCCAGCAGCTTTCGGGTGGGCAATGAGCAGTTCTTC. Translation gives CASSFRVGNEQFF.

There are many counts of this clonotype. The rearrangement links TRBV27 to TRBJ1-1; D gene uncertain. The CDR3 runs 16 residues. Trimming removed 4 bases at V and 6 bases at J, with 21 bases between. Germline CDR1 reads MNHEY; CDR2 reads SMNVEV (reference sequence). CDR3 amino acids: CASSSAERAYGAEAFF. CDR3 coding DNA: TGTGCCAGCAGTTCCGCGGAGAGGGCCTATGGCGCTGAAGCTTTCTTT.

V is TRBV29-1 and J is TRBJ2-7; D is ambiguous. Germline lookup yields CDR1 SQVTM and CDR2 ANQGSEA. Trimming cost V 5 bases and J 2 bases, with 16 bases left between them. This CDR3 comprises 14 residues. The CDR3 nucleotides read TGCAGCGTTATTCTGGGCGGAATTACCTACGAGCAGTACTTC. Its translation: CSVILGGITYEQYF.

This clonotype was observed many times. The V and J genes are TRBV7-2 and TRBJ2-7; 8 bases fit TRBD1. Germline V gene lookup returns CDR1 SGHTA and CDR2 FQGNSA. The length of the CDR3 is 13 residues. V lost 5 bases, J lost 3 bases, and 3 bases stayed unmatched. The CDR3 protein is CASSNRGVYEQYF. In DNA form, the CDR3 reads TGTGCCAGCAGCAACAGGGGGGTCTACGAGCAGTACTTC.

This clonotype has a count of ten or more. The CDR3 here is CASSKRTDHNSPLHF. As DNA, the CDR3 is TGTGCCAGCAGTAAACGGACAGACCATAATTCACCCCTCCACTTT. The rearrangement links TRBV6-1 to TRBJ1-6; possible D gene TRBD1, 6 bases. V shed 5 bases and J shed 5 bases, with 13 bases lying between them. The CDR3 runs 15 residues. Germline CDR1 and CDR2: MNHNS and SASEGT.

The chain carries TRBV20-1 and TRBJ2-7; 11 bases map to TRBD2. The CDR3 is 15 residues long. Looked up from germline, CDR1 is DFQATT and CDR2 is SNEGSKA (reference sequence). J was trimmed by 5 bases and V by 1 base; bases with no gene match: 7. The CDR3 bases are TGCAGTGCTAGAGCCTCTAGCGGGAGGTCCCACGAGCAGTACTTC. Translating gives CSARASSGRSHEQYF.

The chain links TRBV3-1 to TRBJ1-5; D may be TRBD1 (6 bases). V lost 2 bases and J lost 8, with 16 bases in between. The germline V gene encodes CDR1 LGHDT and CDR2 YNNKEL (reference sequence). The CDR3 loop spans 15 amino acids. The CDR3 protein is CASSQSDRPQEPQHF. The CDR3 nucleotides are TGTGCCAGCAGCCAATCCGACAGGCCTCAAGAGCCCCAGCATTTT. Based on the CDR3 plus reference TRBV3-1 and TRBJ1-5, the full variable domain is DTAVSQTPKYLVTQMGNDKSIKCEQNLGHDTMYWYKQDSKKFLKIMFSYNNKELIINETVPNRFSPKSPDKAHLNLHINSLELGDSAVYFCASSQSDRPQEPQHFGDGTRLSIL.

The chain carries TRBV20-1 and TRBJ1-3, with D maybe TRBD1 (6 bases). Trimming shortened V by 3 bases and J by 2 bases, and 14 bases separated the two germline ends. The CDR3 consists of 15 residues. From germline, CDR1 is DFQATT and CDR2 SNEGSKA (reference sequence). The DNA for the CDR3 is TGCAGTGCTAGGAACAGGGTTTCAACTGGAAACACCATATATTTT. Translation gives CSARNRVSTGNTIYF.

Ten or more counts support this clonotype. This sequence joins TRBV12-3 or TRBV12-4 and TRBJ2-3, with 10 bases lining up with TRBD2. V lost 5 bases, J lost 4 bases, and 18 bases stayed unmatched. The CDR3 has 19 residues. The CDR3 DNA reads as TGTGCCAGCAGTCAAAGACAGGGGCGGACTAGCGGCGACGCAGATACGCAGTATTTT. The encoded protein is CASSQRQGRTSGDADTQYF.

The rearrangement joins TRBV6-1 to TRBJ1-1, with D hard to call. Germline loops: CDR1 MNHNS, CDR2 SASEGT. This CDR3 has 11 amino acids. With 2 bases removed from V and 8 bases from J, the gap between germline ends came to 6 bases. DNA for the CDR3: TGTGCCAGCAGTGAAAGAGGGGAAGCTTTCTTT. It codes for CASSERGEAFF.

This chain joins TRBV18 and TRBJ2-1; 10 nucleotides align to TRBD2. CDR1 KGHSH and CDR2 LQKENI come from the germline V gene. The CDR3 consists of 16 residues. V lost 3 bases to trimming and J lost 8 bases; unmatched junction nucleotides: 10. The DNA of the CDR3 is TGTGCCAGCTCACCCGGGACTAGCGCAGTTGCATATGAGCAGTTCTTC. Its protein product is CASSPGTSAVAYEQFF.

CDR3 in DNA: TGTGCCAGTTGCCTCGGACAGTCCGGCCTATACAATGAGCAGTTCTTC. It translates to CASCLGQSGLYNEQFF. The chain uses TRBV12-3 or TRBV12-4 and TRBJ2-1; D is perhaps TRBD1 (6 bases). V shed 9 bases and J shed 4 bases, with 22 bases lying between them. The CDR3 consists of 16 residues.

Ten or more counts support this clonotype. The CDR3 region has the DNA TGCGCCAGCAGCTGGCAGGGGTGGGAAGAGACCCAGTACTTC. Amino acids: CASSWQGWEETQYF. V is TRBV5-1 and J is TRBJ2-5; the D gene is possibly TRBD1 (6 bases). Germline loops: CDR1 SGHRS, CDR2 YFSETQ. The CDR3 contains 14 residues. V gave up 3 bases and J gave up 3 bases, with 12 bases separating them.

This clonotype was found many times. In DNA, the CDR3 is TGTGCCAGCAGCCAAGAAGACTCCTTCAATACGCAGTATTTT. This translates into CASSQEDSFNTQYF. V is TRBV4-2 and J is TRBJ2-3; D unclear. Germline V CDR1 and CDR2: LGHNA, YNFKEQ. V was clipped by 0 bases and J by 7 bases, with 11 bases between them. The CDR3 covers 14 residues.

This clonotype was recorded a few times. The rearrangement uses TRBV20-1 and TRBJ1-2, with D possibly being TRBD1 (6 bases). The V end lost 6 bases, the J end lost 4 bases, and 18 bases lay between the germline ends. In germline, CDR1 is DFQATT, CDR2 SNEGSKA (reference sequence). The CDR3 is 14 residues long. CDR3 sequence (DNA): TGCAGTGCGAGCCAGGGGAACGTCGGCTATGGCTACACCTTC. The encoded protein is CSASQGNVGYGYTF.

This clonotype was seen at least ten times. This chain uses TRBV5-1 with TRBJ1-1; no clear D gene. The CDR3 spans 16 residues. The V gene's germline CDR1 is SGHRS and CDR2 YFSETQ. Trimming removed 0 bases at V and 5 bases at J, with 17 bases between. The CDR3, as DNA: TGCGCCAGCAGCTTGGCCGGGGAAGTAGGAGGAACTGAAGCTTTCTTT. It encodes CASSLAGEVGGTEAFF. Based on the CDR3 plus reference TRBV5-1 and TRBJ1-1, the full variable domain is KAGVTQTPRYLIKTRGQQVTLSCSPISGHRSVSWYQQTPGQGLQFLFEYFSETQRNKGNFPGRFSGRQFSNSRSEMNVSTLELGDSALYLCASSLAGEVGGTEAFFGQGTRLTVV.

This clonotype was counted at least ten times. The chain joins TRBV4-1 to TRBJ2-6; 8 bases map to TRBD1. This CDR3 is built from 19 residues. The germline V gene encodes CDR1 MGHRA and CDR2 YSYEKL. V lost 6 bases and J lost 0; bases outside the gene matches: 13. The CDR3 spells CASRPGTGKAYSGANVLTF. DNA of the CDR3: TGCGCCAGCAGGCCCGGGACAGGAAAAGCATACTCTGGGGCCAACGTCCTGACTTTC.

V and J are TRBV12-3 or TRBV12-4 and TRBJ2-7, with 10 nucleotides matching TRBD2. The V segment lost 5 bases and the J segment 6 bases; nucleotides outside the gene matches: 7. The CDR3 runs to 14 residues. This chain's CDR3 is CASSVSGRTVEQYF. The CDR3 DNA sequence: TGTGCCAGCAGTGTTAGCGGGAGGACAGTCGAGCAGTACTTC.

As DNA, the CDR3 is TGTGCCAGCAGTTTACGGGACTCCCTTACCTACGAGCAGTACTTC. This sequence encodes CASSLRDSLTYEQYF. The chain is built from TRBV27 and TRBJ2-7; D might be TRBD2 (6 bases). This CDR3 is 15 amino acids long. CDR1 is MNHEY and CDR2 is SMNVEV in the germline V gene (reference sequence). Trimming removed 2 bases from V and 2 bases from J, with 13 bases in between.

The chain recombines TRBV20-1 with TRBJ2-1; 8 bases align to TRBD2. Losses at the gene ends were 3 bases for V and 9 bases for J; bases not matched to a gene: 16. The germline CDR1 and CDR2 sequences are DFQATT and SNEGSKA (reference sequence). This CDR3 contains 16 residues. The CDR3 here is CSARATSGLGSSEQFF. For the CDR3, the DNA is TGCAGTGCTAGGGCAACCTCGGGACTAGGTTCCTCTGAGCAGTTCTTC.

This clonotype was seen repeatedly, ten times or more. The chain uses TRBV5-1 and TRBJ2-1, with 12 bases lining up with TRBD2. Germline trimming cut 4 bases from V and 9 bases from J; bases unmatched to any gene: 8. The V gene's germline CDR1 is SGHRS and CDR2 YFSETQ. The CDR3 consists of 15 residues. The CDR3 loop is CASSETSGRASEQFF. The CDR3 nucleotides read TGCGCCAGCAGCGAGACTAGCGGGAGAGCCAGTGAGCAGTTCTTC.

This clonotype was counted at least ten times. The V gene is TRBV11-2, the J gene TRBJ2-1; 9 bases map to TRBD1. Losses at the gene ends were 5 bases for V and 5 bases for J; bases not matched to a gene: 4. Germline loops: CDR1 SGHAT, CDR2 FQNNGV. This CDR3 has 14 residues. CDR3 nucleotide sequence: TGTGCCAGCAGCAAGACAGGGGGTAACAATGAGCAGTTCTTC. Its protein product is CASSKTGGNNEQFF.

CDR3 region: CASSLVLYTKEGTQYF. Written as DNA, the CDR3 is TGTGCCAGCAGCTTGGTGCTCTACACAAAGGAGGGTACGCAGTATTTT. The chain uses TRBV5-6 and TRBJ2-3; D is perhaps TRBD2 (6 bases). The V end was cut by 0 bases, the J end by 8 bases, with 19 bases between. Germline CDR1 reads SGHDT; CDR2 reads YYEEEE. The CDR3 covers 16 residues.

The chain uses TRBV29-1 and TRBJ2-5; D is ambiguous. Germline-derived CDR1 and CDR2 are SQVTM and ANQGSEA. V was shortened by 2 bases and J by 7 bases, with 14 bases between the two germline ends. CDR3 length: 13 residues. The CDR3 is CSVEKGPSRTQYF. CDR3 nucleotide sequence: TGCAGCGTTGAAAAAGGACCCAGCAGGACCCAGTACTTC.

On this clonotype: A much larger clone lies one base from this, so it may be a read error. The rearrangement links TRBV20-1 to TRBJ2-7; TRBD2 matches 7 bases. The CDR3 extends over 13 amino acids. Germline CDR1 reads DFQATT; CDR2 reads SNEGSKA (reference sequence). CDR3 amino acids: CSASSGPSYEPYF. The CDR3 DNA reads as TGCAGTGCTAGTAGCGGGCCCTCCTACGAGCCGTACTTC.

In its sample, this clonotype was seen a few times. This rearrangement joins TRBV12-3 or TRBV12-4 to TRBJ2-5; 13 nucleotides match TRBD2. CDR3 size: 16 residues. V shed 5 bases, J shed 1 base, and the junction held 4 bases outside the gene matches. The CDR3 DNA follows: TGTGCCAGCAGTAAAGGACTAGCGGGAGTCCAAGAGACCCAGTACTTC. Its translation: CASSKGLAGVQETQYF.

This clonotype was found a few times. This rearrangement joins TRBV12-3 or TRBV12-4 to TRBJ2-7, with D perhaps given as TRBD1 or TRBD2 (5 bases each). V lost 6 bases to trimming and J lost 2 bases, with 11 bases between them. The CDR3 is 13 residues long. The CDR3 region is CASSSGTPYEQYF. DNA for the CDR3: TGTGCCAGCAGCTCCGGGACCCCCTACGAGCAGTACTTC.

The genes are TRBV9 and TRBJ2-1, with TRBD1 matching 7 bases. The CDR3 totals 14 residues. J was trimmed by 9 bases and V by 4 bases; bases with no gene match: 10. The germline CDR1 and CDR2 sequences are SGDLS and YYNGEE. CDR3 bases: TGTGCCAGCAGCCAGGGGGTAGTAATGTCTGAGCAGTTCTTC. Its translation is CASSQGVVMSEQFF. The full variable domain, rest sourced from reference TRBV9 and TRBJ2-1, is DSGVTQTPKHLITATGQRVTLRCSPRSGDLSVYWYQQSLDQGLQFLIQYYNGEERAKGNILERFSAQQFPDLHSELNLSSLELGDSALYFCASSQGVVMSEQFFGPGTRLTVL.